This T cell receptor (beta chain) was captured by sequencing in a study of PD-1 blockade in classical Hodgkin lymphoma. Here immunoSEQ multiplex PCR was the method, and the copy in TCRdb shows in-frame clones only, minus some. The sample has more than 50,000 clones; roughly nine tenths are singletons. Germline V gene lookup returns CDR1 SGHDN and CDR2 FVKESK. The CDR3 extends over 14 amino acids. The germline V and J ends were trimmed by 5 bases and 2 bases, with 10 bases remaining between them. After autologous stem cell transplantation all patients relapsed, and prior brentuximab vedotin exposure differed between cohorts.

The TCR was taken from a human donor with classical Hodgkin lymphoma. The sequencing here drew on peripheral blood mononuclear cells (PBMCs), taken at baseline. This rearrangement joins TRBV14 to TRBJ2-1; D is possibly TRBD1 (5 bases). CDR3 sequence reads: CASSARVTYNEQFF. CDR3 DNA sequence: TGTGCCAGCAGCGCCAGGGTCACCTACAATGAGCAGTTCTTC.